The 13 T cell receptor beta chains reported below all come from one sample, sequenced in a study of blood T cell repertoires in COVID-19. Repertoires were generated with immunoSEQ multiplex PCR, while TCRdb's copy carries only in-frame clones and drops some. In the table there are 150,000 to 200,000 clones, 65% to 85% of which are singletons. The sequencing input was peripheral blood. These receptor sequences come from a woman aged 35 to 49 with COVID-19, enrolled during active disease.

This clone was counted once. The CDR3: CASSSNSYNSPLHF. Here the CDR3 DNA reads TGTGCCAGCAGCTCGAACAGCTATAATTCACCCCTCCACTTT. The V call is TRBV11-2, the J call TRBJ1-6; D not certain. This CDR3 region has 14 residues. Deletions cut 4 bases from V and 3 bases from J, with 7 bases between. The germline CDR1 and CDR2 sequences are SGHAT and FQNNGV. Based on the CDR3 plus reference TRBV11-2 and TRBJ1-6, the full variable domain is EAGVAQSPRYKIIEKRQSVAFWCNPISGHATLYWYQQILGQGPKLLIQFQNNGVVDDSQLPKDRFSAERLKGVDSTLKIQPAKLEDSAVYLCASSSNSYNSPLHFGNGTRLTVT.

The chain is built from TRBV9 and TRBJ1-2; 7 bases match TRBD1. The CDR3 runs 16 residues. Looked up from germline, CDR1 is SGDLS and CDR2 is YYNGEE. Trimming at V came to 0 bases and at J to 8 bases, leaving 13 bases not matched to a gene. Here the CDR3 reads CASSVARGGPQGGYTF. CDR3 DNA: TGTGCCAGCAGCGTAGCAAGAGGGGGCCCTCAAGGCGGCTACACCTTC.

V is TRBV6-5 and J is TRBJ1-2, with D uncertain. Germline V gene sequence: CDR1 MNHEY, CDR2 SVGAGI. The CDR3 has 14 residues. Trimming took off 5 bases at V and 4 bases at J, with 14 bases between the two ends. The CDR3 DNA sequence: TGTGCCAGCAGTCCCCCTCCCCCCAGCTATGGCTACACCTTC. Encoded protein: CASSPPPPSYGYTF.

This clone occurred a few times. The chain has TRBV18 and TRBJ2-2; perhaps TRBD2 as D (5 bases). Trimming shortened V by 8 bases and J by 0 bases, and 10 bases separated the two germline ends. CDR3 length: 14 residues. Germline CDR1 and CDR2: KGHSH and LQKENI. The CDR3 sequence: CASRSTTNTGELFF. CDR3 in DNA: TGTGCCAGCCGATCGACTACGAACACCGGGGAGCTGTTTTTT.

V is TRBV11-2 and J is TRBJ2-2; D gene ambiguous. The germline CDR1 and CDR2 sequences are SGHAT and FQNNGV. The CDR3 is 15 amino acids. V gave up 5 bases and J gave up 1 base, with 11 bases separating them. CDR3 residues: CASSLRRVNTGELFF. CDR3 in DNA: TGTGCCAGCAGCCTCCGTCGGGTGAACACCGGGGAGCTGTTTTTT.

This chain connects TRBV9 to TRBJ1-2; TRBD1 matches at 12 bases. Germline V gene sequence: CDR1 SGDLS, CDR2 YYNGEE. The CDR3 is 15 residues long. V lost 3 bases and J lost 6; bases outside the gene matches: 6. CDR3 DNA: TGTGCCAGCAGCGAGAGGGACAGGGGGCGGAATGGCTACACCTTC. Its protein product is CASSERDRGRNGYTF.

This rearrangement joins TRBV6-6 to TRBJ2-5; perhaps TRBD1 as D (5 bases). In germline, CDR1 is MNHNY, CDR2 SVGAGI (reference sequence). Trimming removed 7 bases at V and 5 bases at J, with 14 bases between. CDR3 size: 13 residues. The CDR3 DNA follows: TGTGCCAGCATTTCAGGGTTATTGGAGACCCAGTACTTC. It encodes CASISGLLETQYF.

Written as DNA, the CDR3 is TGTGCCAGCAGCTCGGACTCTAGCGGGTACGAGCAGTACTTC. Encoded protein: CASSSDSSGYEQYF. The chain couples TRBV5-6 to TRBJ2-7; 8 bases match TRBD2. Germline CDR1 SGHDT, CDR2 YYEEEE. This CDR3 region has 14 residues. Unmatched junction bases numbered 6, after V lost 3 bases and J lost 4 bases.

This clone was observed a single time. CDR3 sequence: CASSFRSPAGTEAFF. The CDR3 nucleotides read TGCGCCAGCAGCTTCAGATCGCCGGCAGGCACTGAAGCTTTCTTT. V and J are TRBV5-1 and TRBJ1-1; D gene ambiguous. The CDR3 is 15 residues long. V was cut by 2 bases and J by 4 bases, with 15 bases left in between. The V gene's germline CDR1 is SGHRS and CDR2 YFSETQ.

The chain has TRBV7-9 and TRBJ1-1; D is perhaps TRBD1 (5 bases). The ends were cut back, 5 bases at V and 4 bases at J, with 11 bases in the middle. CDR3 length: 13 amino acids. Per the germline V gene, CDR1 is SEHNR and CDR2 is FQNEAQ (reference sequence). The CDR3 region is CASSPTGPTEAFF. CDR3 coding DNA: TGTGCCAGCAGCCCTACAGGCCCCACTGAAGCTTTCTTT.

The chain recombines TRBV28 with TRBJ1-2, with 7 bases matching TRBD1. CDR1 is MDHEN and CDR2 is SYDVKM in the germline V gene. This CDR3 has 14 amino acids. The V and J ends lost 4 bases and 7 bases, in that order; junction bases with no gene match: 9. CDR3 DNA: TGTGCCAGCAGTTCTCGACAGGGCAGAGCTGGCTACACCTTC. Protein: CASSSRQGRAGYTF.

The chain recombines TRBV2 with TRBJ2-7, with D perhaps TRBD1 (6 bases). CDR1 is SNHLY and CDR2 is FYNNEI in the germline V gene. CDR3 size: 13 residues. V lost 8 bases and J lost 0, with 11 bases in between. The CDR3 bases are TGTGCCAGCTCACAGGGCAGCTCCTACGAGCAGTACTTC. As protein: CASSQGSSYEQYF.

This rearrangement joins TRBV2 to TRBJ1-6; a weak D match, TRBD1 (5 bases). CDR3 length: 15 amino acids. The ends were cut back, 5 bases at V and 7 bases at J, with 15 bases in the middle. From germline, CDR1 is SNHLY and CDR2 FYNNEI. CDR3 sequence (DNA): TGTGCCAGCAGTATGCCTCGGGACTACAATTCACCCCTCCACTTT. As protein: CASSMPRDYNSPLHF.